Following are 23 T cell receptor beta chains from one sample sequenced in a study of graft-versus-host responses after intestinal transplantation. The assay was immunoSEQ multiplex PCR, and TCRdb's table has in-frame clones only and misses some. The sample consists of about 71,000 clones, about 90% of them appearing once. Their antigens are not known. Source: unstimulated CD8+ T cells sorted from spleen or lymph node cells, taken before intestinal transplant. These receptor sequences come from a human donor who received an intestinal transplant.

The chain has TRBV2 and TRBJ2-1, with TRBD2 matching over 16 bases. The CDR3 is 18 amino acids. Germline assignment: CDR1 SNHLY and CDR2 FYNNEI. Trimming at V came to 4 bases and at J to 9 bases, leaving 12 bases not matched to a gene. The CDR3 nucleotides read TGTGCCAGCAGTGGTGGGACTAGCGGGGGGGCCGGGTGGATTGAGCAGTTCTTC. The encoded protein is CASSGGTSGGAGWIEQFF.

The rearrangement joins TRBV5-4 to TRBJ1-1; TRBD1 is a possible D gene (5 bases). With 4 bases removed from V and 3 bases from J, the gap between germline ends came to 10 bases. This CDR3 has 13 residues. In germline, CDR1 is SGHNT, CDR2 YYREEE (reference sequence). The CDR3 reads CASSLGGDTEAFF. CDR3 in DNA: TGTGCCAGCAGCCTGGGGGGGGACACTGAAGCTTTCTTT.

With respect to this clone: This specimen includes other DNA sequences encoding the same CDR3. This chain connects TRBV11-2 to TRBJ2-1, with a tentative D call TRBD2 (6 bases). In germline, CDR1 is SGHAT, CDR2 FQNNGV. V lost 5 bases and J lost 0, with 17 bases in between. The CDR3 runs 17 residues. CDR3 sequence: CASSPGGPASSYNEQFF. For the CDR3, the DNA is TGTGCCAGCAGCCCCGGAGGGCCAGCCTCCTCCTACAATGAGCAGTTCTTC.

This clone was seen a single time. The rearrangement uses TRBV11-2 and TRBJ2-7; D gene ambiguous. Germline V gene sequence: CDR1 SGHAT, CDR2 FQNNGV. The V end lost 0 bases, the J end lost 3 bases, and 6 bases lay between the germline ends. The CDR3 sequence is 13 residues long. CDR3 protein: CASSLDSYYEQYF. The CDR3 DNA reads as TGTGCCAGCAGCTTAGATAGTTACTACGAGCAGTACTTC.

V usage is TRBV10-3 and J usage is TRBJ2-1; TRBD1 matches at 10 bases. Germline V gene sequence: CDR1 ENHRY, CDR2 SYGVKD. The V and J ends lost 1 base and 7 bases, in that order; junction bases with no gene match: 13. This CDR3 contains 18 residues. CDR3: CAISEFEGGTGVRNEQFF. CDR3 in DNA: TGTGCCATCAGTGAGTTCGAGGGGGGGACAGGGGTACGGAATGAGCAGTTCTTC.

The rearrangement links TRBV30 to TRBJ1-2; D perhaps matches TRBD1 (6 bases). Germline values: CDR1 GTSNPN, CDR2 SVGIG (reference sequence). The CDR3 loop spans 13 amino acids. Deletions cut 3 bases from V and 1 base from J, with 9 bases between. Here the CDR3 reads CAWRRGGNYGYTF. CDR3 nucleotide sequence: TGTGCCTGGAGAAGGGGGGGTAACTATGGCTACACCTTC. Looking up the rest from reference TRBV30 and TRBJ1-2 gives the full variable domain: SQTIHQWPATLVQPVGSPLSLECTVEGTSNPNLYWYRQAAGRGLQLLFYSVGIGQISSEVPQNLSASRPQDRQFILSSKKLLLSDSGFYLCAWRRGGNYGYTFGSGTRLTVV.

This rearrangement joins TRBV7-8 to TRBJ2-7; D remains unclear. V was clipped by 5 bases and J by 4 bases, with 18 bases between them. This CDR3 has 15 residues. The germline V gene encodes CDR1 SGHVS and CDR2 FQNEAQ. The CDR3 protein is CASSANYGIVYEQYF. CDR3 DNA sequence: TGTGCCAGCAGCGCCAACTATGGTATTGTGTACGAGCAGTACTTC.

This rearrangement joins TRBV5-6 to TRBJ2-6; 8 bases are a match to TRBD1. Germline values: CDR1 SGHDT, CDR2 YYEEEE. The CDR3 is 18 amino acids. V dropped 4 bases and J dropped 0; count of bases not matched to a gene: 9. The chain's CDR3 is CASSRTGMVLSGANVLTF. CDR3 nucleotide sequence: TGTGCCAGCAGCAGGACAGGGATGGTTCTCTCTGGGGCCAACGTCCTGACTTTC.

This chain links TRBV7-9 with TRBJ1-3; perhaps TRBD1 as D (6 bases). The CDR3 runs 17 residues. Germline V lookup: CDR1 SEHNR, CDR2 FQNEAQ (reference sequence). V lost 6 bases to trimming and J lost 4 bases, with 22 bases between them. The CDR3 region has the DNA TGTGCCAGCAGGGTTGTAAAACAGGGAATTAGAGGAAACACCATATATTTT. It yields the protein CASRVVKQGIRGNTIYF.

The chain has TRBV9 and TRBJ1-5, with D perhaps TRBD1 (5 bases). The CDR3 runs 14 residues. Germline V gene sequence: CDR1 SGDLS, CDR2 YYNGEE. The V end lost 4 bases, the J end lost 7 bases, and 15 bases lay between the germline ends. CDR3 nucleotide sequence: TGTGCCAGCAGCCAGGGAAGGGTCGGACAGCCCCAGCATTTT. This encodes CASSQGRVGQPQHF. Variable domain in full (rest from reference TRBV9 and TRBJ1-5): DSGVTQTPKHLITATGQRVTLRCSPRSGDLSVYWYQQSLDQGLQFLIQYYNGEERAKGNILERFSAQQFPDLHSELNLSSLELGDSALYFCASSQGRVGQPQHFGDGTRLSIL.

CDR3 coding DNA: TGTGCCAGTAGCGACGACTGGGACACTGAAGCTTTCTTT. Its protein product is CASSDDWDTEAFF. The J gene is TRBJ1-1, the V gene TRBV19; D is ambiguous. Trimming took off 6 bases at V and 3 bases at J, with 11 bases between the two ends. Germline CDR1 reads LNHDA; CDR2 reads SQIVND (reference sequence). The CDR3 spans 13 residues.

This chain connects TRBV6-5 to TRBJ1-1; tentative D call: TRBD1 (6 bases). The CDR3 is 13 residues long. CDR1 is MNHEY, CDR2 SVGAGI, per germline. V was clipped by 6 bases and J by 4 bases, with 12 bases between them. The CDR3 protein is CASRQGIGTEAFF. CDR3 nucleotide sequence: TGTGCCAGCAGACAGGGAATCGGCACTGAAGCTTTCTTT.

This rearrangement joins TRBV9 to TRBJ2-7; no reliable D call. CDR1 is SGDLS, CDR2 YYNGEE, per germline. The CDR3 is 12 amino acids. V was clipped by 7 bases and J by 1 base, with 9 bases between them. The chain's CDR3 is CASGTGSYEQYF. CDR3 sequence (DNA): TGTGCCAGCGGCACCGGGTCCTACGAGCAGTACTTC.

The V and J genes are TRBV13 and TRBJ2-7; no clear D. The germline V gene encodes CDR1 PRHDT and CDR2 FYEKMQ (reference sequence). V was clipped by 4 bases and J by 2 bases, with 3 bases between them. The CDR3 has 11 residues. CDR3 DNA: TGTGCCAGCAGCTCCACCTACGAGCAGTACTTC. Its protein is CASSSTYEQYF.

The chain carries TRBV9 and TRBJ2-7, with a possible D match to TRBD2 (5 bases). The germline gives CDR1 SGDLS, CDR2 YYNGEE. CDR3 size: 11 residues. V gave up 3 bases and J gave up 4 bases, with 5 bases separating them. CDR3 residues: CASSAGYEQYF. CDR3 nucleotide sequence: TGTGCCAGCAGCGCGGGATACGAGCAGTACTTC.

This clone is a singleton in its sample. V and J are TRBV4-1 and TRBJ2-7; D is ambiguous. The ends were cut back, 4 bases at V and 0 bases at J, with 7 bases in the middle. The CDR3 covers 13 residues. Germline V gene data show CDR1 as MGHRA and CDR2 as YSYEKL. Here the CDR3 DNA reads TGCGCCAGCAGCCGAACAGACTCCTACGAGCAGTACTTC. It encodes CASSRTDSYEQYF.

The CDR3 reads CASSVGTATNYGYTF. CDR3 nucleotides: TGTGCCAGCAGCGTCGGGACAGCAACTAACTATGGCTACACCTTC. This rearrangement joins TRBV9 to TRBJ1-2; 7 positions agree with TRBD1. This CDR3 has 15 amino acids. CDR1 SGDLS and CDR2 YYNGEE come from the germline V gene. V shed 2 bases and J 0 bases; nucleotides not matched to a gene: 4. The variable domain in full, completed from reference TRBV9 and TRBJ1-2, reads DSGVTQTPKHLITATGQRVTLRCSPRSGDLSVYWYQQSLDQGLQFLIQYYNGEERAKGNILERFSAQQFPDLHSELNLSSLELGDSALYFCASSVGTATNYGYTFGSGTRLTVV.

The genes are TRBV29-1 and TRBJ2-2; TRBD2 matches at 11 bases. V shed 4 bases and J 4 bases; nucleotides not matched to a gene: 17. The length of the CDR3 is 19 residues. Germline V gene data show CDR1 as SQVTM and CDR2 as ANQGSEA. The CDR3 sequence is CSVVRLAGGTGTGTGELFF. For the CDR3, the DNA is TGCAGCGTTGTCCGGCTAGCGGGGGGAACCGGGACGGGCACCGGGGAGCTGTTTTTT.

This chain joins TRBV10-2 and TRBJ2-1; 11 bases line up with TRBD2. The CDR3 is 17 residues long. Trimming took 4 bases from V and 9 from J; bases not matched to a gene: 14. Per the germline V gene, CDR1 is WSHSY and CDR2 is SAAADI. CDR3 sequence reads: CASSVKGVLAGVSEQFF. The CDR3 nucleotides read TGCGCCAGCAGTGTAAAAGGGGTACTAGCGGGGGTTTCTGAGCAGTTCTTC.

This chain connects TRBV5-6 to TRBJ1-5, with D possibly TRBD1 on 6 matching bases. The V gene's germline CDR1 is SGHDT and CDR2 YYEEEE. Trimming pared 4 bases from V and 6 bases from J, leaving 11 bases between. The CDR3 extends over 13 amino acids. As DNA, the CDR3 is TGTGCCAGCAGCCCAACAGGGAGTCAGCCCCAGCATTTT. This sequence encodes CASSPTGSQPQHF.

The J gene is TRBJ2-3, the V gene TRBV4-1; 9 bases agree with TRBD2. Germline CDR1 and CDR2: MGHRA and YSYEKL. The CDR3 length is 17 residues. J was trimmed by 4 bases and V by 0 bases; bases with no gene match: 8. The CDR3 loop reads CASSQEPPSGVSDTQYF. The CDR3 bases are TGCGCCAGCAGCCAAGAACCCCCTAGCGGGGTTTCAGATACGCAGTATTTT.

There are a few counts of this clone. The CDR3 sequence is CASSRDRDSGNTIYF. The CDR3 bases are TGTGCCAGCAGCCGGGACAGAGACTCTGGAAACACCATATATTTT. The J gene is TRBJ1-3, the V gene TRBV6-1, with 7 nucleotides matching TRBD1. Germline CDR1 and CDR2: MNHNS and SASEGT. V was pared by 6 bases and J by 0 bases, with 5 bases of the junction left unmatched. The CDR3 length is 15 residues.

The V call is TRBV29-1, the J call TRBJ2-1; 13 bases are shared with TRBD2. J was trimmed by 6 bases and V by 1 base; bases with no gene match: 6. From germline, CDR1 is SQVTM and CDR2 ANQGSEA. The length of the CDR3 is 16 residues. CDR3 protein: CSVEAELAGGINEQFF. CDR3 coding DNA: TGCAGCGTTGAAGCCGAACTAGCGGGGGGGATCAATGAGCAGTTCTTC.